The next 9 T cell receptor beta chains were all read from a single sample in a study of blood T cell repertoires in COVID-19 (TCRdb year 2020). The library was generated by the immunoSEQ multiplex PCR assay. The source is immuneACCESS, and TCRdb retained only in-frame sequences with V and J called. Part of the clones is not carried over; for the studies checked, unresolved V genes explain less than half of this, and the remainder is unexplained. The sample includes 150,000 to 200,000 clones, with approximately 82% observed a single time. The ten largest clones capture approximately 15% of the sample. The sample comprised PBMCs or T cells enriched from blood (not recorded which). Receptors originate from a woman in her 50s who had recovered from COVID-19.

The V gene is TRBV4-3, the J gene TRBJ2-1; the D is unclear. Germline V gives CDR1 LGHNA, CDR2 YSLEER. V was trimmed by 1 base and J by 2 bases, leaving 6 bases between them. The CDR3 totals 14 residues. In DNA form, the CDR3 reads TGCGCCAGCAGCCAAGGTCCAGCCTACAATGAGCAGTTCTTC. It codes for CASSQGPAYNEQFF.

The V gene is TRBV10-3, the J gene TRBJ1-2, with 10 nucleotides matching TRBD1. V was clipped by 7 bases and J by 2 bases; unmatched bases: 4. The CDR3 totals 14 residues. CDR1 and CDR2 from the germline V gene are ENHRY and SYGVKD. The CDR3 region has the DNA TGTGCCATCACCGACAGGGGGCCAAACTATGGCTACACCTTC. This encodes CAITDRGPNYGYTF.

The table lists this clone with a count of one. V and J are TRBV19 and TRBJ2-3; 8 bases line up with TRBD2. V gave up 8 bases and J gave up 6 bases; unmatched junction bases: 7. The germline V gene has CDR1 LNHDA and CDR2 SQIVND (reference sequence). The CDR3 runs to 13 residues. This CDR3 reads CASRSGRGDTQYF. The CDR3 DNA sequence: TGTGCCAGTCGCAGCGGGAGAGGGGATACGCAGTATTTT.

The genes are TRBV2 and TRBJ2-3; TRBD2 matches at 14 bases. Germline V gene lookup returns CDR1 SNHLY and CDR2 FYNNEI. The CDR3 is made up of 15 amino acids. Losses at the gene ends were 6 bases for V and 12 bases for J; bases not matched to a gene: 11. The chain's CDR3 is CASRPGTSGSLAQYF. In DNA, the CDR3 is TGTGCCAGCAGACCCGGGACTAGCGGGAGTTTGGCCCAGTATTTT.

CDR3 DNA: TGTGCCAGCAGGCAGGGTGCCTTGAATGAGCAGTTCTTC. Protein: CASRQGALNEQFF. The chain uses TRBV28 and TRBJ2-1, with D tentatively TRBD1 (5 bases). Germline lookup yields CDR1 MDHEN and CDR2 SYDVKM. The V end was cut by 6 bases, the J end by 7 bases, with 13 bases between. CDR3 length: 13 amino acids.

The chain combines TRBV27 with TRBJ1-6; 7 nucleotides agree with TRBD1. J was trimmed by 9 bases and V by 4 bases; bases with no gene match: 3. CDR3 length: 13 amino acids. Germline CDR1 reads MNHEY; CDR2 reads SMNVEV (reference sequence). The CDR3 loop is CASSSPGGSPLHF. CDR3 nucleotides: TGTGCCAGCAGTTCACCAGGGGGTTCACCCCTCCACTTT.

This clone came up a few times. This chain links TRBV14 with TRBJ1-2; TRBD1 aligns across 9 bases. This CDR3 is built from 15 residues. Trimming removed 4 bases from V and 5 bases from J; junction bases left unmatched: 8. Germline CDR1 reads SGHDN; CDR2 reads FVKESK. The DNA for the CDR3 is TGTGCCAGCAGCCGTTCCACAGGGGGCCTGTATGGCTACACCTTC. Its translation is CASSRSTGGLYGYTF.

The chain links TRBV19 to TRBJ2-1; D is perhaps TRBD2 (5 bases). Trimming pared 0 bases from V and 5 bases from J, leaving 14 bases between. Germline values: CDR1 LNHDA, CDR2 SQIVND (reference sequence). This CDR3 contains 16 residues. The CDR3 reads CASSIDGPTRDNEQFF. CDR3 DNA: TGTGCCAGTAGTATAGATGGGCCCACGAGGGACAATGAGCAGTTCTTC.

The CDR3 DNA is TGTGCCAGCAGGGGCTGGACAGGGGTGAACACTGAAGCTTTCTTT. Its translation: CASRGWTGVNTEAFF. The chain is built from TRBV5-5 and TRBJ1-1; 9 bases match TRBD1. The CDR3 runs to 15 residues. Germline loops: CDR1 SGHKS, CDR2 YYEKEE (reference sequence). The J segment lost 0 bases and the V segment lost 5 bases, leaving 5 bases of the junction unmatched.